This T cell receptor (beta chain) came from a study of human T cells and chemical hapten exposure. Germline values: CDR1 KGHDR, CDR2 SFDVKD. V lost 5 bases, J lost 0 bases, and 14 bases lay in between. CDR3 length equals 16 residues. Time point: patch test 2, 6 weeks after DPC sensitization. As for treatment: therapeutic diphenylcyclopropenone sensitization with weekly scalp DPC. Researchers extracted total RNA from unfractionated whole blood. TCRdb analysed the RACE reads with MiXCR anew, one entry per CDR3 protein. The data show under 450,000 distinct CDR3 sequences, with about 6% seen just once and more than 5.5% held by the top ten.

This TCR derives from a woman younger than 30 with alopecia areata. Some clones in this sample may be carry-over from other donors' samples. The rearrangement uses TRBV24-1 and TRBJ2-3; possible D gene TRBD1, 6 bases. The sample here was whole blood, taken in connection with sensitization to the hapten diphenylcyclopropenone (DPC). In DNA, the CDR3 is TGTGCCACCAGTGTCAGGGGCTCTGGAAGCACAGATACGCAGTATTTT. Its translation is CATSVRGSGSTDTQYF.